Below are 9 T cell receptor beta chains sequenced from a single sample in a study of human T cells and chemical hapten exposure. TCRdb used MiXCR to reprocess the RACE reads, holding one entry per CDR3 protein. The top ten clones hold more than 25% of a sample with fewer than 45,000 distinct CDR3 sequences, 4% of them seen once. The time point was: patch test 1, 2 weeks after DPC sensitization. The treatment is: therapeutic diphenylcyclopropenone sensitization with weekly scalp DPC. Unfractionated whole blood yielded the extracted total RNA. The sample in question was whole blood, obtained in connection with sensitization to the hapten diphenylcyclopropenone (DPC). These receptors were taken from a man aged 45-65 years with alopecia areata. Some clones in this sample may be carry-over from other donors' samples.

This clonotype has a count of ten or more. The rearrangement links TRBV20-1 to TRBJ2-3; 14 nucleotides agree with TRBD2. CDR1 and CDR2 from the germline V gene are DFQATT and SNEGSKA (reference sequence). The J segment lost 5 bases and the V segment lost 6 bases, leaving 4 bases of the junction unmatched. CDR3 length equals 14 residues. Written as DNA, the CDR3 is TGCAGTGCGAGACTAGCGGGAGGGGGAGATACGCAGTATTTT. This codes for CSARLAGGGDTQYF.

In this sample, this clonotype turned up many times. The V and J genes are TRBV6-5 and TRBJ2-3; 7 positions match TRBD2. The CDR3 consists of 15 residues. In germline, CDR1 is MNHEY, CDR2 SVGAGI. V shed 2 bases, J shed 2 bases, and the junction held 4 bases outside the gene matches. In DNA, the CDR3 is TGTGCCAGCAGTTACGGGCGGGAGTCCACAGATACGCAGTATTTT. Encoded protein: CASSYGRESTDTQYF.

In its sample, this clonotype was seen many times. V usage is TRBV10-1 and J usage is TRBJ2-5; D gene uncertain. This CDR3 spans 12 amino acids. Deletions cut 4 bases from V and 3 bases from J, with 6 bases between. The germline gives CDR1 WNHNN, CDR2 SYGVQD (reference sequence). This chain's CDR3 is CASSVSKETQYF. The CDR3 nucleotides are TGCGCCAGCAGTGTTTCCAAAGAGACCCAGTACTTC.

This clonotype was seen at least ten times. V gene TRBV10-2 combines with J gene TRBJ2-5; no firm D call. Per the germline V gene, CDR1 is WSHSY and CDR2 is SAAADI. V lost 8 bases to trimming and J lost 3 bases, with 7 bases between them. The CDR3 runs to 11 residues. The CDR3 region has the DNA TGCGCCAGCGGCAGTAAAGAGACCCAGTACTTC. It codes for CASGSKETQYF.

This clonotype was observed at least ten times. J is TRBJ1-4 and V is TRBV27; a possible D gene is TRBD1 (5 bases). Germline V CDR1 and CDR2: MNHEY, SMNVEV (reference sequence). The length of the CDR3 is 14 residues. The V and J ends lost 4 bases and 8 bases respectively, with 14 bases between them. CDR3 loop: CASSSHGAGEKLFF. As DNA, the CDR3 is TGTGCCAGCAGTTCCCATGGGGCCGGAGAAAAACTGTTTTTT.

As to this clonotype: A much bigger clone sits one base away, suggesting this may be a read error. This chain joins TRBV28 and TRBJ2-2; 8 bases map to TRBD2. The CDR3 totals 13 residues. Looked up from germline, CDR1 is MDHEN and CDR2 is SYDVKM. The V and J ends lost 9 bases and 5 bases, in that order; junction bases with no gene match: 5. CDR3 in DNA: TGTGCCAGAAAAGCGGGAGTGACCGGGGAGCTGTTTTTT. Its protein product is CARKAGVTGELFF.

This clonotype was detected many times. J is TRBJ1-1 and V is TRBV15, with D perhaps matching TRBD1 (6 bases). Per germline, CDR1 LNHNV and CDR2 YYDKDF (reference sequence). The germline V and J ends were trimmed by 0 bases and 5 bases, with 19 bases remaining between them. The length of the CDR3 is 17 residues. Here the CDR3 DNA reads TGTGCCACCAGCAGAGATCGGGCAGGGGCCGGTGGTACTGAAGCTTTCTTT. Encoded protein: CATSRDRAGAGGTEAFF.

The table lists this clonotype with many counts. This rearrangement joins TRBV29-1 to TRBJ1-2; D gene ambiguous. The CDR3 extends over 11 amino acids. Trimming pared 4 bases from V and 4 bases from J, leaving 7 bases between. Germline assignment: CDR1 SQVTM and CDR2 ANQGSEA. CDR3 loop: CSVVGSYGYTF. The CDR3 DNA follows: TGCAGCGTTGTCGGATCCTATGGCTACACCTTC. Combining the CDR3 with reference TRBV29-1 and TRBJ1-2 gives the whole variable domain SAVISQKPSRDICQRGTSLTIQCQVDSQVTMMFWYRQQPGQSLTLIATANQGSEATYESGFVIDKFPISRPNLTFSTLTVSNMSPEDSSIYLCSVVGSYGYTFGSGTRLTVV.

There are many counts of this clonotype. V and J are TRBV12-3 or TRBV12-4 and TRBJ1-1, with D unclear. V was trimmed by 6 bases and J by 0 bases, leaving 5 bases between them. The length of the CDR3 is 12 residues. This CDR3 is CASRGLNTEAFF. CDR3 bases: TGTGCCAGCAGGGGCCTGAACACTGAAGCTTTCTTT.